The subject of this entry is one TCR beta chain. Antigen: not known. Without exception, sorted populations had purity beyond 98%. The isolated RNA, all of it, was reverse transcribed, so expressed TCRB transcripts were what got sequenced. Sequencing used immunoSEQ multiplex PCR; TCRdb keeps in-frame clones, though not all of them. This sample yields 200,000 to 250,000 clones, of which approximately 13% are seen a single time; roughly 0.019% belongs to the top ten. This sample stems from a study of beta chain features in type 1 diabetes. Study details: Across all samples, roughly 99 million sorted cells were examined. Study-level points and caveats: Moderate but significant shortening of TCRB CDR3s was recorded in all four CD4+ subsets from Type 1 diabetes patients.

V gave up 2 bases and J gave up 3 bases, with 10 bases separating them. The CDR3 loop spans 14 amino acids. The germline gives CDR1 MGHRA, CDR2 YSYEKL. This TCR was recovered from a young man with type 1 diabetes. The chain couples TRBV4-1 to TRBJ1-2, with D possibly matching TRBD1 (6 bases). The sequencing sample was made of naive CD4+ T cells from blood. The CDR3 DNA reads TGCGCCAGCAGCCAACCAGGGGTGGACTATGGCTACACCTTC. Protein: CASSQPGVDYGYTF.